The TCR beta chain under discussion was sequenced for a study of regulatory T cells in long-lasting Graves disease. This clonotype was recorded at least ten times. Its antigen is not known. Time point indicated: newly diagnosed GD, antithyroid drugs for less than 3 months. RNA isolated from PBMCs was used to make the TCR library. Germline V lookup: CDR1 SGHRS, CDR2 YFSETQ. V was trimmed by 0 bases and J by 8 bases, leaving 11 bases between them. The CDR3 is 14 amino acids. Broader study findings: The small sample size may have reduced accuracy.

To make TCR beta libraries, researchers used iRepertoire HTBI primers and Arm-PCR of CDR3 regions. Via MiXCR, TCRdb re-called the multiplex PCR reads, giving one row per CDR3 protein. Among 350,000 to 450,000 distinct CDR3 sequences, 12% were seen once, and the ten largest hold around 18%. These data were likewise used in another study, on T cells in Graves' hyperthyroidism and ophthalmopathy. That paper states: RT-PCR in the first round (using the HTBI primer set) targeted the TCR CDR3. Expanded thyroid clonotypes (above 0.001) were mostly also found in blood. The model's output predicted ophthalmopathy at a median of 6.5 months prior to onset.

This TCR was recovered from a woman younger than 35 with Graves disease. The sample was peripheral blood mononuclear cells (PBMCs), taken at new diagnosis, from a patient treated with antithyroid drugs. V and J are TRBV5-1 and TRBJ1-4; D call uncertain. The CDR3 nucleotides are TGCGCCAGCAGCTTGGCCGGCCGGGTCGAAAAACTGTTTTTT. Residues: CASSLAGRVEKLFF.